This T cell receptor beta chain was identified during a study of regulatory T cells in long-lasting Graves disease. According to the study, TCR beta libraries were built with iRepertoire HTBI primers and CDR3-region Arm-PCR. Using its own MiXCR run on the multiplex PCR reads, TCRdb lists one record per CDR3 protein. This table holds 390,000 or so distinct CDR3 sequences, more than 20% found once. In its sample, this clonotype was seen many times. Its antigen is unknown. CDR1 is DFQATT and CDR2 is SNEGSKA in the germline V gene (reference sequence). This CDR3 is built from 12 residues. V lost 2 bases and J lost 2, with 7 bases in between. General study points: Persistent-disease Graves' patients showed less TCR diversity than new cases.

Time point given: persistent/refractory GD, antithyroid drugs over 5 years with positive TRAb. PBMC RNA served as the TCR library source. This sequence was found in a woman aged 40 to 50 with Graves disease. The rearrangement links TRBV20-1 to TRBJ2-7; D is unclear. The sample was peripheral blood mononuclear cells (PBMCs), taken when the disease was refractory, from a patient treated with antithyroid drugs. The CDR3 reads CSARPDPYEQYF. CDR3 nucleotide sequence: TGCAGTGCTAGACCGGACCCCTACGAGCAGTACTTC.